The subject of this entry is one T cell receptor beta chain. This sample is drawn from a study of Ad26.COV2.S vaccination and SARS-CoV-2 variants. About the research overall: The Ad26.COV2.S arm of the COV1001 trial was where the donor was placed. Intramuscular Ad26.COV2.S doses were given once or twice, 56 days apart.

Libraries were prepared by immunoSEQ multiplex PCR; TCRdb keeps only in-frame clonotypes and omits some of them. The sample lists approximately 480,000 clones, around 88% seen once, with roughly 13% in the top ten. Stated treatment: around 19 received Ad26.COV2.S at low or high dose, single or two shots; 5 received placebo; per-sample allocation not given. Vaccine and placebo recipients were sampled on day 63 after the first injection. V lost 5 bases and J lost 9, with 8 bases in between. The CDR3 contains 11 residues. Germline-derived CDR1 and CDR2 are SGHTA and FQGNSA. This sequence was found in a person between 18 and 60 years old who received the Ad26.COV2.S COVID-19 vaccine or a placebo. The sequencing used peripheral blood, collected in a trial of Ad26.COV2.S vaccine versus placebo. The V and J genes are TRBV7-2 and TRBJ2-1, with TRBD1 as a possible D gene (6 bases). CDR3 nucleotide sequence: TGTGCCAGCAGCCGAGGGGGTGAGCAGTTCTTC. This sequence encodes CASSRGGEQFF.